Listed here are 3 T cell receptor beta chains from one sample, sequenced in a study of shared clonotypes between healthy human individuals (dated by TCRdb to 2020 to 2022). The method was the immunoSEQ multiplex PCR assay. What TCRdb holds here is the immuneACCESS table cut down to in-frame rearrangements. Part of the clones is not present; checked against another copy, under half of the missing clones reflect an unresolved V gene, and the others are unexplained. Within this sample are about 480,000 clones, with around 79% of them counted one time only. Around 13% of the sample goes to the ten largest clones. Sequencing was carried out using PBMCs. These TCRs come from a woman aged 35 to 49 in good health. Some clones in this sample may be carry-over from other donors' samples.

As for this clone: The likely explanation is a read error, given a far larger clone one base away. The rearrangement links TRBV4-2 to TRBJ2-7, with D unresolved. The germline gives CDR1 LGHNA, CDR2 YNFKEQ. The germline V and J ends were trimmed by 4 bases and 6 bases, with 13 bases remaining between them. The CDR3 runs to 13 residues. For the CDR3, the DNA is TGTGCCAGCAGCCCGACCTGTTGGACCGAGCAGTACTTC. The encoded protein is CASSPTCWTEQYF.

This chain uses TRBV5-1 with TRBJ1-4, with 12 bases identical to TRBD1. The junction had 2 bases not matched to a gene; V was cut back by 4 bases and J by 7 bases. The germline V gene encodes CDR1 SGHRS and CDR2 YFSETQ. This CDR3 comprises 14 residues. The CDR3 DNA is TGCGCCAGCAGCGGGACAGGGGGCGGTGAAAAACTGTTTTTT. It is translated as CASSGTGGGEKLFF.

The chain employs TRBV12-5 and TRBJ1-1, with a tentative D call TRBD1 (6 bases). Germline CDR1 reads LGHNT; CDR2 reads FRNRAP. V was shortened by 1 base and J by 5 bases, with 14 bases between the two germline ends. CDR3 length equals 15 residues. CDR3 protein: CASGLGQGRGTEAFF. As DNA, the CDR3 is TGTGCTAGTGGTTTGGGGCAGGGGAGGGGAACTGAAGCTTTCTTT.